This T cell receptor beta chain derives from a study of blood T cell repertoires in COVID-19. Trimming removed 5 bases from V and 4 bases from J, with 17 bases in between. This CDR3 region has 15 residues. The germline V gene has CDR1 MNHEY and CDR2 SMNVEV (reference sequence). Repertoires were generated with immunoSEQ multiplex PCR, while TCRdb's copy carries only in-frame clones and drops some. This table has fewer than 400,000 clones, about 92% appearing once. This clone was counted a few times. This clonotype originated in a woman aged 30 to 39 who had recovered from COVID-19. The genes are TRBV27 and TRBJ1-2; D may be TRBD1 (5 bases). The specimen was PBMCs or T cells enriched from blood (not recorded which). The chain's CDR3 is CASSLGGARLYGYTF. CDR3 nucleotides: TGTGCCAGCAGTCTGGGGGGAGCGAGACTCTATGGCTACACCTTC.